This record covers a single T cell receptor beta chain. Its antigen is unidentified. These data are taken from a study of cytomegalovirus exposure and HLA in healthy donors. General study findings and limits: Using the classifier, cytomegalovirus status was reportedly diagnosed with high specificity and sensitivity. Specificity of a few CMV-associated chains for CMV antigens was verified in vitro. Generally TCR sequences proved uncommon, though certain public TCRs appeared in numerous donors. Researchers had no immune exposure information except CMV serostatus available.

Germline V gene lookup returns CDR1 SEHNR and CDR2 FQNEAQ (reference sequence). The CDR3 length is 13 residues. Trimming removed 1 base at V and 4 bases at J, with 4 bases between. The PCR employed 60 Vbeta primers together with 13 Jbeta primers. The assay was immunoSEQ multiplex PCR, and TCRdb's table has in-frame clones only and misses some. The sample includes roughly 250,000 clones, under 90% of them seen just once. Sequenced input: PBMCs. This clonotype originated in a girl aged 2-10 years in good health and CMV-seronegative. The V and J genes are TRBV7-9 and TRBJ2-2, with D unclear. The CDR3: CASSLDSTGELFF. In nucleotides, the CDR3 is TGTGCCAGCAGCTTAGACAGCACCGGGGAGCTGTTTTTT.